These 29 T cell receptor beta chains came from one sample sequenced in a study of OX40 agonist ivuxolimab in advanced cancers. Measured with immunoSEQ multiplex PCR; TCRdb has only the in-frame clones, and not every one. The sample carries fewer than 90,000 clones, roughly 87% recorded once. The starting material was CD4+ or CD8+ T cells sorted from blood, obtained in a trial of the OX40 agonist ivuxolimab. The source is an adult with an advanced solid tumor such as melanoma, head and neck, liver or kidney cancer.

This clone was found once. The J gene is TRBJ2-1, the V gene TRBV7-2; maybe TRBD2 (6 bases). Trimming pared 4 bases from V and 1 base from J, leaving 14 bases between. The CDR3 covers 16 residues. CDR1 is SGHTA, CDR2 FQGNSA, per germline. This CDR3 is CASSSAGGKSYNEQFF. Here the CDR3 DNA reads TGTGCCAGCAGCTCAGCGGGCGGGAAGTCCTACAATGAGCAGTTCTTC.

J is TRBJ2-7 and V is TRBV30, with D perhaps matching TRBD1 (6 bases). CDR1 GTSNPN and CDR2 SVGIG come from the germline V gene (reference sequence). With 3 bases removed from V and 0 bases from J, the gap between germline ends came to 6 bases. The CDR3 loop spans 12 amino acids. The CDR3 loop is CAWRDSSYEQYF. The CDR3 bases are TGTGCCTGGAGGGACAGCTCCTACGAGCAGTACTTC. The full variable domain, with the rest looked up from reference TRBV30 and TRBJ2-7, is SQTIHQWPATLVQPVGSPLSLECTVEGTSNPNLYWYRQAAGRGLQLLFYSVGIGQISSEVPQNLSASRPQDRQFILSSKKLLLSDSGFYLCAWRDSSYEQYFGPGTRLTVT.

The chain links TRBV21-1 to TRBJ1-1. TRBV21-1 is designated a pseudogene. This CDR3 is built from 10 residues. CDR3 nucleotides: TGTGCCAGGGGAAACACTGAAGCTTTCTTT. Amino acids: CARGNTEAFF.

This chain joins TRBV30 and TRBJ2-7, with D possibly being TRBD2 (6 bases). The length of the CDR3 is 14 residues. Trimming removed 0 bases from V and 0 bases from J, with 9 bases in between. Germline V gene data show CDR1 as GTSNPN and CDR2 as SVGIG (reference sequence). The CDR3 DNA follows: TGTGCCTGGAGTGTAGGCGGGAACTCCTACGAGCAGTACTTC. This sequence encodes CAWSVGGNSYEQYF.

The V call is TRBV19, the J call TRBJ2-5; tentative D call: TRBD2 (5 bases). Trimming took off 8 bases at V and 5 bases at J, with 12 bases between the two ends. Germline V lookup: CDR1 LNHDA, CDR2 SQIVND (reference sequence). The CDR3 spans 12 residues. CDR3 sequence (DNA): TGTGCCAGTGAAACATCGGGGGAGACCCAGTACTTC. It specifies CASETSGETQYF.

The chain employs TRBV7-2 and TRBJ2-3, with a possible D match to TRBD2 (5 bases). Trimming pared 3 bases from V and 0 bases from J, leaving 10 bases between. This CDR3 has 15 residues. Germline V gene sequence: CDR1 SGHTA, CDR2 FQGNSA. CDR3 sequence (DNA): TGTGCCAGCAGCTTCAGCGCGGGTAGCACAGATACGCAGTATTTT. It specifies CASSFSAGSTDTQYF.

The V gene is TRBV7-2, the J gene TRBJ1-2; D ambiguous. V was clipped by 5 bases and J by 5 bases, with 12 bases between them. Germline CDR1 and CDR2: SGHTA and FQGNSA. There are 13 residues in the CDR3. This CDR3 reads CASSPWASYGYTF. CDR3 DNA: TGTGCCAGCAGCCCGTGGGCTTCTTATGGCTACACCTTC.

This clone was observed a few times. The chain links TRBV12-5 to TRBJ2-4, with 8 bases identical to TRBD1. The J segment lost 9 bases and the V segment lost 3 bases, leaving 1 base of the junction unmatched. Germline CDR1 LGHNT, CDR2 FRNRAP. This CDR3 region has 12 residues. The CDR3 nucleotides read TGTGCTAGTGGTTTCGACAGGGGCATTCAGTACTTC. As protein: CASGFDRGIQYF.

The V and J genes are TRBV4-2 and TRBJ2-7; 8 positions match TRBD1. V dropped 0 bases and J dropped 3; count of bases not matched to a gene: 7. Looked up from germline, CDR1 is LGHNA and CDR2 is YNFKEQ. The CDR3 is 16 residues long. CDR3 DNA: TGTGCCAGCAGCCAAGAGGTAGGACAGGGAAACTACGAGCAGTACTTC. This translates into CASSQEVGQGNYEQYF.

The chain uses TRBV7-2 and TRBJ1-5; D call uncertain. There are 15 residues in the CDR3. In germline, CDR1 is SGHTA, CDR2 FQGNSA. V was cut by 2 bases and J by 1 base, with 9 bases left in between. This chain's CDR3 is CASSLQAPSNQPQHF. Written as DNA, the CDR3 is TGTGCCAGCAGCTTACAGGCTCCCAGCAATCAGCCCCAGCATTTT.

The V call is TRBV7-6, the J call TRBJ2-2; 9 bases are shared with TRBD1. Germline V lookup: CDR1 SGHVS, CDR2 FNYEAQ. This CDR3 comprises 15 residues. Germline trimming cut 5 bases from V and 8 bases from J; bases unmatched to any gene: 9. The CDR3 sequence is CASSRGQGMVGELFF. CDR3 coding DNA: TGTGCCAGCAGCCGGGGACAGGGTATGGTAGGGGAGCTGTTTTTT.

The V call is TRBV4-1, the J call TRBJ1-2, with 7 bases matching TRBD1. Germline V gives CDR1 MGHRA, CDR2 YSYEKL. There are 14 residues in the CDR3. V trimming: 0 bases; J trimming: 5 bases; junction bases outside the gene matches: 3. CDR3 nucleotide sequence: TGCGCCAGCAGCCAAGAAGGGACAGCGTATGGCTACACCTTC. It specifies CASSQEGTAYGYTF.

The rearrangement links TRBV28 to TRBJ2-7; the match to TRBD2 covers 10 bases. V gave up 5 bases and J gave up 2 bases; unmatched junction bases: 12. CDR3 length: 17 amino acids. CDR1 and CDR2 (germline): MDHEN, SYDVKM. CDR3 bases: TGTGCCAGCAGTCCGCTACTAGCGGGACCTAATACCTACGAGCAGTACTTC. This gives the protein CASSPLLAGPNTYEQYF.

This clone occurred once. J is TRBJ1-1 and V is TRBV11-2; 7 nucleotides line up with TRBD1. J gave up 3 bases and V 5 bases, and 15 bases lay outside the gene matches. Germline V gene data show CDR1 as SGHAT and CDR2 as FQNNGV. The CDR3 has 17 residues. The DNA of the CDR3 is TGTGCCAGCAGCCCGCGACAGGGCGGTTCCGTGGACACTGAAGCTTTCTTT. Protein sequence: CASSPRQGGSVDTEAFF.

CDR3 bases: TGTGCCAGCGGCGCGGGAGGGTCCGAGACCCAGTACTTC. Translated, it gives CASGAGGSETQYF. The chain combines TRBV28 with TRBJ2-5, with TRBD2 matching over 9 bases. The CDR3 is 13 amino acids. Germline trimming cut 8 bases from V and 5 bases from J; bases unmatched to any gene: 6. Germline CDR1 is MDHEN and CDR2 is SYDVKM.

J is TRBJ2-7 and V is TRBV29-1; the D is unclear. Trimming stripped 7 bases from V and 3 bases from J, with 7 bases between. Germline CDR1 reads SQVTM; CDR2 reads ANQGSEA. The CDR3 loop spans 10 amino acids. DNA of the CDR3: TGCAGCGCACAAGGCTACGAGCAGTACTTC. This gives the protein CSAQGYEQYF.

This chain uses TRBV6-1 with TRBJ2-7, with TRBD2 identical over 10 bases. Germline CDR1 and CDR2: MNHNS and SASEGT. The CDR3 loop spans 15 amino acids. J gave up 3 bases and V 3 bases, and 5 bases lay outside the gene matches. The CDR3 DNA is TGTGCCAGCAGTGAGAGACTAGCGGGTGGCTACGAGCAGTACTTC. Its protein is CASSERLAGGYEQYF.

The gene calls are TRBV18 and TRBJ1-5, with a tentative D call TRBD1 (6 bases). With 0 bases removed from V and 3 bases from J, the gap between germline ends came to 12 bases. The CDR3 is made up of 16 amino acids. Germline V CDR1 and CDR2: KGHSH, LQKENI. For the CDR3, the DNA is TGTGCCAGCTCACCACCTCCACAGGGCCTCAATCAGCCCCAGCATTTT. It encodes CASSPPPQGLNQPQHF.

V usage is TRBV7-3 and J usage is TRBJ2-5; a weak D match, TRBD2 (6 bases). In germline, CDR1 is SGHTA, CDR2 FQGTGA. The CDR3 has 17 amino acids. Trimming shortened V by 0 bases and J by 4 bases, and 18 bases separated the two germline ends. DNA of the CDR3: TGTGCCAGCAGCTTAACCGGGGACTCGCGGGCCAGAGAGACCCAGTACTTC. Protein: CASSLTGDSRARETQYF.

The rearrangement joins TRBV19 to TRBJ1-6; D is undetermined. The V gene's germline CDR1 is LNHDA and CDR2 SQIVND (reference sequence). The CDR3 is made up of 13 amino acids. Trimming pared 3 bases from V and 8 bases from J, leaving 8 bases between. CDR3: CASSIRWDSPLHF. Here the CDR3 DNA reads TGTGCCAGTAGTATCCGTTGGGATTCACCCCTCCACTTT. Full variable domain (rest looked up from reference TRBV19 and TRBJ1-6): DGGITQSPKYLFRKEGQNVTLSCEQNLNHDAMYWYRQDPGQGLRLIYYSQIVNDFQKGDIAEGYSVSREKKESFPLTVTSAQKNPTAFYLCASSIRWDSPLHFGNGTRLTVT.

The V and J genes are TRBV11-2 and TRBJ1-1; 7 nucleotides match TRBD1. This CDR3 contains 15 residues. V shed 0 bases, J shed 4 bases, and the junction held 5 bases outside the gene matches. Germline CDR1 SGHAT, CDR2 FQNNGV. CDR3 loop: CASSLDPGGFTEAFF. CDR3 DNA: TGTGCCAGCAGCTTAGATCCAGGGGGTTTCACTGAAGCTTTCTTT.

The sample holds one count of this clone. This chain links TRBV5-6 with TRBJ1-5; tentatively, D is TRBD1 (6 bases). V lost 3 bases to trimming and J lost 0 bases, with 16 bases between them. The CDR3 is made up of 17 amino acids. Germline CDR1 SGHDT, CDR2 YYEEEE. This CDR3 reads CASSSRTESYSNQPQHF. Written as DNA, the CDR3 is TGTGCCAGCAGCTCGAGGACAGAATCTTATAGCAATCAGCCCCAGCATTTT.

This clone appeared a few times. The chain recombines TRBV7-2 with TRBJ2-7, with unresolved D. CDR1 and CDR2 (germline): SGHTA, FQGNSA. V shed 5 bases and J shed 2 bases, with 13 bases lying between them. This CDR3 comprises 14 residues. CDR3: CASSATVGTYEQYF. DNA for the CDR3: TGTGCCAGCAGCGCGACGGTGGGGACCTACGAGCAGTACTTC.

This clone was seen only once. The CDR3 loop reads CASSLTPLTVTGELFF. CDR3 bases: TGTGCCAGCAGCTTAACCCCCTTGACAGTGACCGGGGAGCTGTTTTTT. The genes are TRBV7-2 and TRBJ2-2; D perhaps matches TRBD1 (5 bases). CDR3 length equals 16 residues. The V end was cut by 2 bases, the J end by 5 bases, with 15 bases between. Germline V gene sequence: CDR1 SGHTA, CDR2 FQGNSA.

The J gene is TRBJ2-3, the V gene TRBV11-2; 12 nucleotides line up with TRBD2. The CDR3 runs to 17 residues. The germline CDR1 and CDR2 sequences are SGHAT and FQNNGV. The junction had 13 bases not matched to a gene; V was cut back by 4 bases and J by 8 bases. Written as DNA, the CDR3 is TGTGCCAGCAGCTCCCAGGGACTAGCGGGTCCTGGGGTTACGCAGTATTTT. Protein: CASSSQGLAGPGVTQYF.

The rearrangement links TRBV4-1 to TRBJ1-6, with a tentative D call TRBD1 (5 bases). With 2 bases removed from V and 5 bases from J, the gap between germline ends came to 16 bases. This CDR3 is 17 amino acids long. Per germline, CDR1 MGHRA and CDR2 YSYEKL. The CDR3 nucleotides read TGCGCCAGCAGCCAATTTAAGCAGGGAGGGCATAATTCACCCCTCCACTTT. Translation: CASSQFKQGGHNSPLHF.

The chain uses TRBV5-1 and TRBJ2-3; D not resolved. V lost 1 base to trimming and J lost 3 bases, with 3 bases between them. CDR3 length: 12 residues. Germline V gives CDR1 SGHRS, CDR2 YFSETQ. DNA for the CDR3: TGCGCCAGCAGCTTGAAGACAGATACGCAGTATTTT. This sequence encodes CASSLKTDTQYF.

The V call is TRBV6-5, the J call TRBJ1-1, with 7 bases fitting TRBD1. The trim removed 6 bases at V and 5 bases at J, leaving 6 bases unmatched. Germline V CDR1 and CDR2: MNHEY, SVGAGI. CDR3 size: 13 residues. The CDR3 DNA is TGTGCCAGCAGACGCAAACAGGGGACTGAAGCTTTCTTT. It specifies CASRRKQGTEAFF.

The rearrangement uses TRBV2 and TRBJ2-6; D is possibly TRBD2 (5 bases). The CDR3 extends over 15 amino acids. V was trimmed by 5 bases and J by 5 bases, leaving 13 bases between them. Per germline, CDR1 SNHLY and CDR2 FYNNEI. The CDR3 is CASSPESGRANVLTF. CDR3 nucleotide sequence: TGTGCCAGCAGTCCGGAGTCCGGGAGGGCCAACGTCCTGACTTTC.